What follows are 32 T cell receptor beta chains derived from one specimen sequenced in a study of shared clonotypes between healthy human individuals. Measured with immunoSEQ multiplex PCR; TCRdb has only the in-frame clones, and not every one. The repertoire includes 950,000 to 1,100,000 clones, 75% to 80% of them detected once, and 0.6% to 0.7% sits in the top ten. Sequences were obtained from memory CD4+ T cells from PBMCs. The subset was: CD45RA-negative fraction. The receptors derive from a man between 18 and 29 years old in good health. Some clones in this sample may be carry-over from other donors' samples.

This rearrangement joins TRBV19 to TRBJ2-3; perhaps TRBD2 as D (6 bases). Trimming left V 5 bases short and J 1 base short, with 16 bases between. This CDR3 contains 16 residues. Germline V gene sequence: CDR1 LNHDA, CDR2 SQIVND (reference sequence). This chain's CDR3 is CASSDPSERGTDTQYF. CDR3 nucleotide sequence: TGTGCCAGTAGTGACCCTAGCGAGCGGGGCACAGATACGCAGTATTTT.

This chain joins TRBV6-5 and TRBJ2-2; D call uncertain. The CDR3 covers 13 residues. V shed 3 bases and J shed 5 bases, with 7 bases lying between them. In germline, CDR1 is MNHEY, CDR2 SVGAGI. The CDR3 here is CASSYFGTGELFF. The DNA for the CDR3 is TGTGCCAGCAGTTATTTTGGAACCGGGGAGCTGTTTTTT.

The chain carries TRBV7-9 and TRBJ2-1; 8 positions match TRBD2. The CDR3 length is 15 residues. V lost 5 bases to trimming and J lost 7 bases; unmatched junction nucleotides: 10. CDR1 and CDR2 from the germline V gene are SEHNR and FQNEAQ (reference sequence). CDR3 in amino acids: CASSLGGAGVNEQFF. The CDR3 DNA follows: TGTGCCAGCAGCCTGGGGGGAGCGGGAGTTAATGAGCAGTTCTTC.

Remarks on this clone: The sample holds other DNA sequences that translate to the same CDR3. The genes are TRBV9 and TRBJ2-5; no clear D. Trimming removed 0 bases at V and 1 base at J, with 7 bases between. This CDR3 has 14 amino acids. The germline CDR1 and CDR2 sequences are SGDLS and YYNGEE. As DNA, the CDR3 is TGTGCCAGCAGCGTAGGGGGAACCCAAGAGACCCAGTACTTC. It codes for CASSVGGTQETQYF.

The gene calls are TRBV6-5 and TRBJ1-1; D is possibly TRBD1 (5 bases). Per germline, CDR1 MNHEY and CDR2 SVGAGI. Trimming removed 6 bases from V and 5 bases from J, with 19 bases in between. The CDR3 totals 15 residues. CDR3: CASRPTGLEGTEAFF. For the CDR3, the DNA is TGTGCCAGCAGACCTACCGGGCTGGAGGGGACTGAAGCTTTCTTT.

J is TRBJ2-6 and V is TRBV29-1, with D perhaps given as TRBD1 or TRBD2 (5 bases each). Germline loops: CDR1 SQVTM, CDR2 ANQGSEA. The CDR3 is made up of 16 amino acids. Trimming took off 6 bases at V and 0 bases at J, with 15 bases between the two ends. The CDR3 DNA sequence: TGCAGCGTCCGCCTGGGACCCAGCTCTGGGGCCAACGTCCTGACTTTC. Protein sequence: CSVRLGPSSGANVLTF.

This clone occurred once. The chain employs TRBV11-2 and TRBJ2-1; 10 positions match TRBD1. The CDR3 is 16 residues long. J was trimmed by 8 bases and V by 3 bases; bases with no gene match: 10. The germline gives CDR1 SGHAT, CDR2 FQNNGV. The CDR3 DNA reads as TGTGCCAGCAGCTTTGCCACGGGACAGGGGATGGATGAGCAGTTCTTC. It is translated as CASSFATGQGMDEQFF. The whole variable domain, filled in from reference TRBV11-2 and TRBJ2-1, reads EAGVAQSPRYKIIEKRQSVAFWCNPISGHATLYWYQQILGQGPKLLIQFQNNGVVDDSQLPKDRFSAERLKGVDSTLKIQPAKLEDSAVYLCASSFATGQGMDEQFFGPGTRLTVL.

The chain couples TRBV18 to TRBJ2-1; D is uncertain. The V gene lost 2 bases and the J gene lost 10 bases, with 9 bases spanning the gap. In germline, CDR1 is KGHSH, CDR2 LQKENI. The CDR3 loop spans 12 amino acids. CDR3 bases: TGTGCCAGCTCACCAAACAGAGAAGAGCAGTTCTTC. Translating it yields CASSPNREEQFF.

The chain recombines TRBV29-1 with TRBJ2-5; 9 nucleotides line up with TRBD2. The germline V gene has CDR1 SQVTM and CDR2 ANQGSEA. The V and J ends lost 3 bases and 5 bases, in that order; junction bases with no gene match: 4. The CDR3 has 13 amino acids. In DNA form, the CDR3 reads TGCAGCGTTGATGCGGGAGGGAGGGAGACCCAGTACTTC. The encoded protein is CSVDAGGRETQYF.

Notes on this clone: This sample also contains other DNA sequences that code for the same CDR3. J is TRBJ2-3 and V is TRBV5-1; D is ambiguous. CDR1 is SGHRS, CDR2 YFSETQ, per germline. CDR3 length: 13 amino acids. Between the trimmed V and J ends, which lost 4 bases and 1 base, there was a span of 7 bases. The CDR3 DNA sequence: TGCGCCAGCAGCGGGTCGGGCACAGATACGCAGTATTTT. Protein: CASSGSGTDTQYF.

The J gene is TRBJ2-5, the V gene TRBV7-6, with 14 positions matching TRBD2. The CDR3 has 16 residues. CDR1 and CDR2 from the germline V gene are SGHVS and FNYEAQ. V lost 5 bases to trimming and J lost 5 bases; unmatched junction nucleotides: 7. CDR3 sequence reads: CASSGTSGSRSETQYF. CDR3 in DNA: TGTGCCAGCAGCGGGACTAGCGGGAGCCGTTCCGAGACCCAGTACTTC. The full variable domain, its missing parts supplied by reference TRBV7-6 and TRBJ2-5, is GAGVSQSPRYKVTKRGQDVALRCDPISGHVSLYWYRQALGQGPEFLTYFNYEAQQDKSGLPNDRFSAERPEGSISTLTIQRTEQRDSAMYRCASSGTSGSRSETQYFGPGTRLLVL.

The chain combines TRBV7-8 with TRBJ2-7; D uncertain. V was trimmed by 5 bases and J by 2 bases, leaving 13 bases between them. This CDR3 has 14 residues. Germline V gene sequence: CDR1 SGHVS, CDR2 FQNEAQ. CDR3 residues: CASSLWIGTYEQYF. For the CDR3, the DNA is TGTGCCAGCAGCCTATGGATAGGCACCTACGAGCAGTACTTC.

About this clone: A single base separates this from a much larger clone, so it may be a read error. The chain recombines TRBV28 with TRBJ1-1, with D perhaps matching TRBD1 (5 bases). CDR3 length equals 14 residues. Deletions cut 6 bases from V and 1 base from J, with 12 bases between. CDR1 MDHEN and CDR2 SYDVKM come from the germline V gene. CDR3 in DNA: TGTGCCAGCAGCTTACCAGGGACGAACACTGAAGCTTTCTTT. Encoded protein: CASSLPGTNTEAFF.

This sequence joins TRBV18 and TRBJ2-3; no definite D call. The CDR3 runs 13 residues. From germline, CDR1 is KGHSH and CDR2 LQKENI. V was clipped by 3 bases and J by 9 bases, with 13 bases between them. The CDR3 DNA sequence: TGTGCCAGCTCACCTGTTCCGAAAGAGACGCAGTATTTT. It yields the protein CASSPVPKETQYF.

The rearrangement links TRBV28 to TRBJ1-1; no definite D call. The CDR3 contains 12 residues. The germline gives CDR1 MDHEN, CDR2 SYDVKM. V lost 0 bases, J lost 11 bases, and 10 bases lay in between. The CDR3 coding sequence is TGTGCCAGCAGTTTATGGGTCTCGGCCGCTTTCTTT. This sequence encodes CASSLWVSAAFF.

This sequence joins TRBV7-6 and TRBJ2-3, with D perhaps being TRBD1 or TRBD2 (5 bases each). V was shortened by 3 bases and J by 4 bases, with 11 bases between the two germline ends. CDR1 and CDR2 (germline): SGHVS, FNYEAQ. The CDR3 contains 14 residues. Here the CDR3 DNA reads TGTGCCAGCAGCTTTGGGGGAGCCCCAGATACGCAGTATTTT. Amino acids: CASSFGGAPDTQYF.

This clone occurred a few times. The genes are TRBV10-3 and TRBJ1-1; TRBD1 matches at 10 bases. V was pared by 2 bases and J by 1 base, with 13 bases of the junction left unmatched. The CDR3 runs to 19 residues. CDR1 ENHRY and CDR2 SYGVKD come from the germline V gene. The CDR3 loop reads CAISERSRQGAVRNTEAFF. CDR3 bases: TGTGCCATCAGTGAGCGATCCAGACAGGGGGCAGTTAGGAACACTGAAGCTTTCTTT.

The chain recombines TRBV6-1 with TRBJ1-5; TRBD1 aligns across 8 bases. The CDR3 length is 17 residues. The germline V gene encodes CDR1 MNHNS and CDR2 SASEGT. The junction had 8 bases not matched to a gene; V was cut back by 0 bases and J by 4 bases. The CDR3: CASSEAAGGLWNQPQHF. The CDR3 DNA reads as TGTGCCAGCAGTGAAGCGGCAGGGGGCTTATGGAATCAGCCCCAGCATTTT.

This chain links TRBV5-4 with TRBJ2-2; 7 nucleotides match TRBD2. The CDR3 length is 16 residues. V dropped 3 bases and J dropped 0; count of bases not matched to a gene: 5. Looked up from germline, CDR1 is SGHNT and CDR2 is YYREEE (reference sequence). The CDR3 region is CASSWASGANTGELFF. The CDR3 nucleotides are TGTGCCAGCAGCTGGGCTAGCGGAGCGAACACCGGGGAGCTGTTTTTT.

As concerns this clone: The identical CDR3 is also encoded by other nucleotide sequences in the sample. This sequence joins TRBV30 and TRBJ1-5; D is unresolved. The germline V and J ends were trimmed by 0 bases and 6 bases, with 9 bases remaining between them. Germline V gene lookup returns CDR1 GTSNPN and CDR2 SVGIG (reference sequence). The CDR3 is 13 residues long. In nucleotides, the CDR3 is TGTGCCTGGAGTGTACTGGGAGGTCAGCCCCAGCATTTT. Its translation: CAWSVLGGQPQHF.

The chain employs TRBV28 and TRBJ1-1, with no clear D. The CDR3 is 14 residues long. Germline assignment: CDR1 MDHEN and CDR2 SYDVKM. Between the trimmed V and J ends, which lost 7 bases and 0 bases, there was a span of 12 bases. This CDR3 reads CASIPIGVNTEAFF. CDR3 coding DNA: TGTGCCAGCATCCCCATCGGAGTGAACACTGAAGCTTTCTTT.

This clone was recorded only once. V and J are TRBV7-9 and TRBJ1-2; D remains unclear. Trimming pared 2 bases from V and 4 bases from J, leaving 17 bases between. The CDR3 is 16 amino acids. Per germline, CDR1 SEHNR and CDR2 FQNEAQ (reference sequence). The CDR3 here is CASSLLLPTKLYGYTF. The CDR3 DNA sequence: TGTGCCAGCAGCTTATTACTTCCCACAAAACTCTATGGCTACACCTTC.

With regard to this clone: Additional DNA sequences in this sample encode the identical CDR3. The chain carries TRBV2 and TRBJ1-2, with TRBD1 as a possible D gene (5 bases). Trimming shortened V by 6 bases and J by 3 bases, and 11 bases separated the two germline ends. CDR3 length equals 13 residues. Germline V CDR1 and CDR2: SNHLY, FYNNEI. CDR3 nucleotides: TGTGCCAGCAGAGGTGACAGAGACTATGGCTACACCTTC. As protein: CASRGDRDYGYTF. The full variable domain, with the rest looked up from reference TRBV2 and TRBJ1-2, is EPEVTQTPSHQVTQMGQEVILRCVPISNHLYFYWYRQILGQKVEFLVSFYNNEISEKSEIFDDQFSVERPDGSNFTLKIRSTKLEDSAMYFCASRGDRDYGYTFGSGTRLTVV.

This clone was seen repeatedly, ten times or more. CDR3 sequence: CASSPIRDRSSYEQYF. The CDR3 DNA reads TGTGCCAGCTCACCGATCCGGGACAGGAGCTCCTACGAGCAGTACTTC. The rearrangement links TRBV18 to TRBJ2-7; 8 bases are a match to TRBD1. V lost 3 bases, J lost 0 bases, and 7 bases stayed unmatched. Per germline, CDR1 KGHSH and CDR2 LQKENI. The CDR3 is made up of 16 amino acids. Combining the CDR3 with reference TRBV18 and TRBJ2-7 gives the whole variable domain NAGVMQNPRHLVRRRGQEARLRCSPMKGHSHVYWYRQLPEEGLKFMVYLQKENIIDESGMPKERFSAEFPKEGPSILRIQQVVRGDSAAYFCASSPIRDRSSYEQYFGPGTRLTVT.

The J gene is TRBJ2-2, the V gene TRBV5-4; D unclear. Germline V lookup: CDR1 SGHNT, CDR2 YYREEE (reference sequence). The CDR3 is made up of 13 amino acids. The germline V and J ends were trimmed by 4 bases and 6 bases, with 10 bases remaining between them. CDR3 in amino acids: CASSPHWSGELFF. The CDR3 DNA reads as TGTGCCAGCAGCCCTCACTGGTCCGGGGAGCTGTTTTTT.

The J gene is TRBJ1-4, the V gene TRBV18; 7 bases fit TRBD1. The CDR3 covers 13 residues. The germline CDR1 and CDR2 sequences are KGHSH and LQKENI. V gave up 4 bases and J gave up 8 bases; unmatched junction bases: 4. Written as DNA, the CDR3 is TGTGCCAGCTCACGTGAAGGGGGCGAAAAACTGTTTTTT. Translated: CASSREGGEKLFF.

The chain carries TRBV9 and TRBJ2-1, with D tentatively TRBD2 (7 bases). CDR1 is SGDLS and CDR2 is YYNGEE in the germline V gene. Trimming removed 4 bases from V and 7 bases from J, with 15 bases in between. CDR3 size: 14 residues. CDR3 in amino acids: CASSSRGAGNEQFF. The CDR3 DNA reads as TGTGCCAGCAGCTCCCGGGGGGCTGGGAATGAGCAGTTCTTC.

CDR3 protein: CASSARSGIEWEKLFF. CDR3 in DNA: TGTGCCAGCAGCGCTCGCTCAGGGATAGAATGGGAAAAACTGTTTTTT. The chain combines TRBV7-2 with TRBJ1-4; D might be TRBD1 (5 bases). CDR3 length equals 16 residues. CDR1 and CDR2 (germline): SGHTA, FQGNSA. V was pared by 5 bases and J by 8 bases, with 21 bases between.

This rearrangement joins TRBV5-4 to TRBJ2-1; 13 positions match TRBD2. This CDR3 has 16 amino acids. Germline V lookup: CDR1 SGHNT, CDR2 YYREEE (reference sequence). Trimming took 4 bases from V and 8 from J; bases not matched to a gene: 9. The CDR3 reads CASSDRWTSGSYEQFF. The DNA of the CDR3 is TGTGCCAGCAGCGACCGGTGGACTAGCGGGAGTTATGAGCAGTTCTTC.

CDR3 sequence (DNA): TGTGCCAGCGCTAGTGACCAGGCAATAACTGAAGCTTTCTTT. It is translated as CASASDQAITEAFF. The chain recombines TRBV4-2 with TRBJ1-1; D not resolved. CDR1 and CDR2 from the germline V gene are LGHNA and YNFKEQ. Trimming left V 8 bases short and J 5 bases short, with 18 bases between. CDR3 size: 14 residues.

This clone has only a few counts. The CDR3 DNA follows: TGTGCCAGCAATAGGCAGCGGGACTACGAGCAGTACTTC. It yields the protein CASNRQRDYEQYF. This chain joins TRBV2 and TRBJ2-7; 7 bases are shared with TRBD2. CDR1 and CDR2 from the germline V gene are SNHLY and FYNNEI. The CDR3 is 13 residues long. V shed 7 bases and J 3 bases; nucleotides not matched to a gene: 6.

This clone has just one count. This chain uses TRBV5-1 with TRBJ2-3, with 8 nucleotides matching TRBD2. The CDR3 consists of 15 residues. In germline, CDR1 is SGHRS, CDR2 YFSETQ. Trimming removed 3 bases from V and 1 base from J; junction bases left unmatched: 4. The CDR3 DNA is TGCGCCAGCAGCTGGGCGGGAGGAGGCACAGATACGCAGTATTTT. Its protein is CASSWAGGGTDTQYF.